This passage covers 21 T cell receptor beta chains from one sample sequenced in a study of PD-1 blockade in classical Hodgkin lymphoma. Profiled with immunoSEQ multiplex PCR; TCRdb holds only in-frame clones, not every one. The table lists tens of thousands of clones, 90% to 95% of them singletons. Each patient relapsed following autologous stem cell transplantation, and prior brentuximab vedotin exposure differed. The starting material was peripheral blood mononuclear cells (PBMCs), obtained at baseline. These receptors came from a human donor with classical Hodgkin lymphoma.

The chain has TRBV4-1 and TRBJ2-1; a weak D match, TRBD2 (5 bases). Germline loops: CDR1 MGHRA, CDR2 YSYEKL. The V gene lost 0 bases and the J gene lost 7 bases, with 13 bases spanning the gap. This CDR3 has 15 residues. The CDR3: CASSQDDYLGNEQFF. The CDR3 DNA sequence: TGCGCCAGCAGCCAAGATGACTACCTTGGGAATGAGCAGTTCTTC.

The CDR3 region has the DNA TGTGCCAGCAGCCAAACCTGGACAGGGGTAGGAAACACCATATATTTT. Its translation is CASSQTWTGVGNTIYF. This sequence joins TRBV2 and TRBJ1-3, with 9 bases identical to TRBD1. This CDR3 spans 16 amino acids. After removal of 6 bases from V and 4 bases from J, the junction contained 10 bases not matched to a gene. Germline values: CDR1 SNHLY, CDR2 FYNNEI.

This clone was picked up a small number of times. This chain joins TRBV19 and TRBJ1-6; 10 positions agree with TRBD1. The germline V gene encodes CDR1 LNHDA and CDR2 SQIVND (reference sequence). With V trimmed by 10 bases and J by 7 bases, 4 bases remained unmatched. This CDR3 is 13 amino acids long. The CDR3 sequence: CATSGQGNSPLHF. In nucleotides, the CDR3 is TGTGCCACCTCGGGACAGGGGAATTCACCCCTCCACTTT.

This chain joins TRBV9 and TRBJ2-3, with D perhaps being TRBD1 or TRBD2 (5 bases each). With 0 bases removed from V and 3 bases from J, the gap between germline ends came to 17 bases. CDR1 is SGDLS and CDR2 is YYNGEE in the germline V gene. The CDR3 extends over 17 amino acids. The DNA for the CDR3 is TGTGCCAGCAGCGTAGAGGTGGGGGAGTCGGAGACAGATACGCAGTATTTT. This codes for CASSVEVGESETDTQYF.

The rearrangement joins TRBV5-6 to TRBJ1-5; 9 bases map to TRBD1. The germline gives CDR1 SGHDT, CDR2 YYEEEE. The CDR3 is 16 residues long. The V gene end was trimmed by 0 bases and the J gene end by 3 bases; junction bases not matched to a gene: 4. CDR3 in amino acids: CASSLGTGATNQPQHF. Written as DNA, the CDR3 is TGTGCCAGCAGCTTGGGGACAGGGGCCACCAATCAGCCCCAGCATTTT.

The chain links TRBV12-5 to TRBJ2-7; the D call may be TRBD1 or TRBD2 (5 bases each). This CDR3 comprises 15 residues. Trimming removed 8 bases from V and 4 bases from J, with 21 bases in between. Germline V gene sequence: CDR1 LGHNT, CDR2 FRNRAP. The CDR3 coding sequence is TGTGCTAGTCCGTATCCGGGACCCGGTGGGTACGAGCAGTACTTC. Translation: CASPYPGPGGYEQYF.

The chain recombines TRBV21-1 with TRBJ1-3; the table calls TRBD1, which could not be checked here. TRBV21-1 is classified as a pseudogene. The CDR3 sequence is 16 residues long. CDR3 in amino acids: CASSKVKQKTGNTIYF. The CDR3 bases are TGTGCCAGCAGCAAAGTGAAACAGAAGACTGGAAACACCATATATTTT.

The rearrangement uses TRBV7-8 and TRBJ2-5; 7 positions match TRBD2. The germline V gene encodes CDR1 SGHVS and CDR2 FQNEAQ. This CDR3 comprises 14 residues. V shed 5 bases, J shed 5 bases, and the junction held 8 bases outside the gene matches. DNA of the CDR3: TGTGCCAGCAGCCTGAGGACTAGATGGGAGACCCAGTACTTC. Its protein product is CASSLRTRWETQYF. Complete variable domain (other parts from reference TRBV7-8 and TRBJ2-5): GAGVSQSPRYKVAKRGQDVALRCDPISGHVSLFWYQQALGQGPEFLTYFQNEAQLDKSGLPSDRFFAERPEGSVSTLKIQRTQQEDSAVYLCASSLRTRWETQYFGPGTRLLVL.

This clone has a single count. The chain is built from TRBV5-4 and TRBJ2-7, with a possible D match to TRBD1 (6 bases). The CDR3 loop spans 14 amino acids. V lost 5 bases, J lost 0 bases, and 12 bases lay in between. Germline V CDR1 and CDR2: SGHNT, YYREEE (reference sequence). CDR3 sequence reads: CASRMADSSYEQYF. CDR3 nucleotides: TGTGCCAGCAGAATGGCGGACAGCTCCTACGAGCAGTACTTC. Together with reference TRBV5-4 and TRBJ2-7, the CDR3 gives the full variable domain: ETGVTQSPTHLIKTRGQQVTLRCSSQSGHNTVSWYQQALGQGPQFIFQYYREEENGRGNFPPRFSGLQFPNYSSELNVNALELDDSALYLCASRMADSSYEQYFGPGTRLTVT.

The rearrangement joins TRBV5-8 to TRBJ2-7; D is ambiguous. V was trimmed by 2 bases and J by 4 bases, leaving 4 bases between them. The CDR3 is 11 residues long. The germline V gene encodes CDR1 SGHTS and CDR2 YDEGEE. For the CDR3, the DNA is TGTGCCAGCAGCTTCAATTACGAGCAGTACTTC. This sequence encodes CASSFNYEQYF.

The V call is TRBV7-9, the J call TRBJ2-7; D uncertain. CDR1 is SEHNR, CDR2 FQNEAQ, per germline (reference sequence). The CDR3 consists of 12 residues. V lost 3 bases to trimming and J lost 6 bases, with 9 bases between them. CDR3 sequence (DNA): TGTGCCAGCAGCTTTAACGTTGGCGAGCAGTACTTC. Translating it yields CASSFNVGEQYF.

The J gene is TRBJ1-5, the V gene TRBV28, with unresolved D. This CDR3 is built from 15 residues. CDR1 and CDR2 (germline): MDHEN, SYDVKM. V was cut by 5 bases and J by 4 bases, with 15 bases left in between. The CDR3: CASSPRRGRNQPQHF. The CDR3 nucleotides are TGTGCCAGCAGTCCAAGGAGAGGGCGAAATCAGCCCCAGCATTTT.

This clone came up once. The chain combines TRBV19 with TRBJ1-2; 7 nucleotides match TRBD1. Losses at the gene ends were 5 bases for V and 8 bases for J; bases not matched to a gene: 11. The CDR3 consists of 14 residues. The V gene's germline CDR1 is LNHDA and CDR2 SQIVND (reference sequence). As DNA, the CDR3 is TGTGCCAGTAGTCCCATGACAGGGATGGTCGGCTACACCTTC. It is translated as CASSPMTGMVGYTF.

CDR3 DNA sequence: TGTGCCAGCAGTTTAACAGTACCCTACGAGCAGTACTTC. It codes for CASSLTVPYEQYF. The V gene is TRBV28, the J gene TRBJ2-7, with D uncertain. This CDR3 region has 13 residues. Germline V CDR1 and CDR2: MDHEN, SYDVKM. V was cut by 2 bases and J by 2 bases, with 7 bases left in between.

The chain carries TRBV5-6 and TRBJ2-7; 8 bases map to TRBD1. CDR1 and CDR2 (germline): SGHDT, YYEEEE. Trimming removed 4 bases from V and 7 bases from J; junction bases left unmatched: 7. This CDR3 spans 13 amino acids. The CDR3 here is CASSGRDRPEQYF. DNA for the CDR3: TGTGCCAGCAGCGGGCGGGACAGGCCAGAGCAGTACTTC.

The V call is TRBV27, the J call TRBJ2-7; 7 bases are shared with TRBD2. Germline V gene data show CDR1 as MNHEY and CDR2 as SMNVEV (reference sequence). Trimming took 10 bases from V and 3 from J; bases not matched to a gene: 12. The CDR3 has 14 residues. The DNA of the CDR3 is TGTGCCATCCAGAGAGCGGGATCCGACTACGAGCAGTACTTC. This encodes CAIQRAGSDYEQYF.

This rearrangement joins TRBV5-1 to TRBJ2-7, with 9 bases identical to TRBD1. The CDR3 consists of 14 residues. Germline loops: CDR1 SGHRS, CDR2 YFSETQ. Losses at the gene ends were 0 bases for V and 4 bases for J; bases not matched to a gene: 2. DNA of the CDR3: TGCGCCAGCAGCTTGGTTGGGACAGGGTACGAGCAGTACTTC. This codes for CASSLVGTGYEQYF. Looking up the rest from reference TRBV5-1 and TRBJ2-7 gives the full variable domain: KAGVTQTPRYLIKTRGQQVTLSCSPISGHRSVSWYQQTPGQGLQFLFEYFSETQRNKGNFPGRFSGRQFSNSRSEMNVSTLELGDSALYLCASSLVGTGYEQYFGPGTRLTVT.

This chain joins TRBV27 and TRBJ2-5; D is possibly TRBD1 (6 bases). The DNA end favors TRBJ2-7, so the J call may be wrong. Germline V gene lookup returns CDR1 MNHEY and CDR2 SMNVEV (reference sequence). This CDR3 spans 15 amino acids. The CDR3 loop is CASSPSRDTSYEQYF. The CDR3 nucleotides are TGTGCCAGCAGCCCCTCCCGGGACACCTCCTACGAGCAGTACTTC.

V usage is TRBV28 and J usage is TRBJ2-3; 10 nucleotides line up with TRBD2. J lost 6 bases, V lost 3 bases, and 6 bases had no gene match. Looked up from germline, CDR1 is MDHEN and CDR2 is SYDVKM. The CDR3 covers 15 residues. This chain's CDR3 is CASSLLAGEGDTQYF. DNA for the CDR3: TGTGCCAGCAGTTTGCTAGCGGGAGAGGGGGATACGCAGTATTTT.

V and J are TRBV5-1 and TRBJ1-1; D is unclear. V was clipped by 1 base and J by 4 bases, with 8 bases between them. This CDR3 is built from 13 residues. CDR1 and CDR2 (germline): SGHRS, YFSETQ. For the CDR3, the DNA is TGCGCCAGCAGCTTGAATAGGGTCACTGAAGCTTTCTTT. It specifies CASSLNRVTEAFF.

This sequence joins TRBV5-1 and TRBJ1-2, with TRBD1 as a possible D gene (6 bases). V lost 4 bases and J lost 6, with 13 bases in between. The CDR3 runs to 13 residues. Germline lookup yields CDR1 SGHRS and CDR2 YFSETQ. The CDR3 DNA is TGCGCCAGCAGCCCGACACAGGGTGATGGCTACACCTTC. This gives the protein CASSPTQGDGYTF.